This paragraph reports one T cell receptor (beta chain). The data originate from a study of shared clonotypes between healthy human individuals. The germline gives CDR1 SGHRS, CDR2 YFSETQ. The ends lost 5 bases at V and 5 bases at J; junction bases unmatched: 2. This CDR3 region has 14 residues. Deep-level settings were used for running the assay. Repertoires were generated with immunoSEQ multiplex PCR, while TCRdb's copy carries only in-frame clones and drops some. Of about 480,000 clones listed, approximately 79% are singletons. Sequenced: PBMCs. V is TRBV5-1 and J is TRBJ2-2, with TRBD1 identical over 11 bases. The sequence was collected from a woman in her thirties or forties in good health. Some clones in this sample may be carry-over from other donors' samples. CDR3 DNA: TGCGCCAGCAGGGGACAGGGGGAAACCGGGGAGCTGTTTTTT. Amino acids: CASRGQGETGELFF.